This TCR beta chain was sequenced in a study of T cell repertoires in cytomegalovirus infection. One entry per CDR3 protein results from TCRdb running MiXCR on the reads. The data hold some 350,000 distinct CDR3 sequences, with over 15% observed a single time. This clonotype was counted ten times or more. Losses at the gene ends were 9 bases for V and 1 base for J; bases not matched to a gene: 3. The CDR3 covers 12 residues. Germline-derived CDR1 and CDR2 are SGHVS and FNYEAQ. J is TRBJ2-7 and V is TRBV7-6; 7 bases are shared with TRBD2. Sequenced: PBMCs. The clonotype was recovered from a human donor in good health (CMV status not recorded). Some clones in this sample may be carry-over from other donors' samples. Written as DNA, the CDR3 is TGTGCCAGAAGAGCGGGATCCTACGAGCAGTACTTC. It yields the protein CARRAGSYEQYF.